Below are 28 T cell receptor beta chains sequenced from a single sample in a study of T cell responses to AZD1222 COVID-19 vaccine. Libraries were prepared by immunoSEQ multiplex PCR; TCRdb keeps only in-frame clonotypes and omits some of them. The sample records about 69,000 clones, less than 90% being singletons. The sample here was peripheral blood, taken 28 days after the second AZD1222 dose. Receptors were obtained from an adult who received the AZD1222 COVID-19 vaccine.

This CDR3 is CASSEVQGLGEQYF. Here the CDR3 DNA reads TGTGCCAGCAGTGAAGTCCAGGGGCTAGGCGAGCAGTACTTC. The chain combines TRBV6-1 with TRBJ2-7, with a weak D call TRBD1 (6 bases). This CDR3 contains 14 residues. Germline V gives CDR1 MNHNS, CDR2 SASEGT. V shed 1 base and J shed 6 bases, with 13 bases lying between them.

This rearrangement joins TRBV30 to TRBJ2-3, with TRBD2 matching over 10 bases. The trim removed 2 bases at V and 3 bases at J, leaving 5 bases unmatched. This CDR3 region has 15 residues. Looked up from germline, CDR1 is GTSNPN and CDR2 is SVGIG (reference sequence). The CDR3 region is CAWSLLAGETDTQYF. CDR3 in DNA: TGTGCCTGGAGTCTCCTAGCGGGAGAGACAGATACGCAGTATTTT.

This clone has just one count. The chain has TRBV5-4 and TRBJ1-2, with D possibly matching TRBD1 (5 bases). The germline V gene encodes CDR1 SGHNT and CDR2 YYREEE (reference sequence). Trimming pared 5 bases from V and 6 bases from J, leaving 17 bases between. The CDR3 is 14 amino acids. CDR3 loop: CASRTPGDRNGYTF. In DNA, the CDR3 is TGTGCCAGCAGAACACCGGGGGACCGAAATGGCTACACCTTC.

This rearrangement joins TRBV25-1 to TRBJ1-2; TRBD1 matches 9 bases. CDR3 length: 15 residues. V dropped 6 bases and J dropped 3; count of bases not matched to a gene: 8. Germline-derived CDR1 and CDR2 are MGHDK and SYGVNS. The chain's CDR3 is CASREPGQGDYGYTF. Written as DNA, the CDR3 is TGTGCCAGCAGAGAACCGGGACAGGGCGACTATGGCTACACCTTC.

This sequence joins TRBV27 and TRBJ2-7; D may be TRBD2 (5 bases). The ends were cut back, 2 bases at V and 0 bases at J, with 8 bases in the middle. The CDR3 is 14 amino acids. The V gene's germline CDR1 is MNHEY and CDR2 SMNVEV (reference sequence). Written as DNA, the CDR3 is TGTGCCAGCAGTTTAAAGGGAGCCTCCTACGAGCAGTACTTC. This codes for CASSLKGASYEQYF.

This clone was seen a few times. The V call is TRBV5-1, the J call TRBJ1-3; D possibly corresponds to TRBD1 (6 bases). Trimming left V 3 bases short and J 2 bases short, with 9 bases between. Germline V gene data show CDR1 as SGHRS and CDR2 as YFSETQ. This CDR3 spans 14 amino acids. The CDR3 bases are TGCGCCAGCAGCTGGCGGGACACTGGAAACACCATATATTTT. This encodes CASSWRDTGNTIYF.

The chain employs TRBV12-5 and TRBJ1-6; D gene uncertain. CDR1 and CDR2 from the germline V gene are LGHNT and FRNRAP. The CDR3 extends over 15 amino acids. The ends were cut back, 1 base at V and 9 bases at J, with 13 bases in the middle. Here the CDR3 DNA reads TGTGCTAGTGGTTTGGAGGGCAGAGGTGGTTCACCCCTCCACTTT. This translates into CASGLEGRGGSPLHF.

This clone was detected only a few times. This chain connects TRBV18 to TRBJ1-1; D ambiguous. This CDR3 contains 15 residues. CDR1 is KGHSH, CDR2 LQKENI, per germline. V lost 2 bases and J 5 bases, leaving 15 bases between the germline ends. The CDR3 region is CASSPSTRSGTEAFF. The CDR3 DNA follows: TGTGCCAGCTCACCAAGCACGAGGAGTGGTACTGAAGCTTTCTTT.

V is TRBV2 and J is TRBJ1-1; perhaps TRBD1 as D (5 bases). From germline, CDR1 is SNHLY and CDR2 FYNNEI. The CDR3 extends over 14 amino acids. The germline V and J ends were trimmed by 7 bases and 0 bases, with 12 bases remaining between them. The CDR3 sequence: CASKRGLVNTEAFF. CDR3 nucleotides: TGTGCCAGCAAGCGGGGGTTGGTGAACACTGAAGCTTTCTTT.

The gene calls are TRBV27 and TRBJ1-5; possible D gene TRBD1, 5 bases. The CDR3 is 17 residues long. Deletions cut 1 base from V and 0 bases from J, with 13 bases between. Germline CDR1 reads MNHEY; CDR2 reads SMNVEV (reference sequence). CDR3 nucleotides: TGTGCCAGCAGTTTATGGGGGAAGAGCCATAGCAATCAGCCCCAGCATTTT. Residues: CASSLWGKSHSNQPQHF.

This rearrangement joins TRBV5-1 to TRBJ1-2, with 8 nucleotides matching TRBD1. This CDR3 contains 15 residues. The germline V gene has CDR1 SGHRS and CDR2 YFSETQ. The ends lost 3 bases at V and 4 bases at J; junction bases unmatched: 8. The CDR3 protein is CASSSGHGQGYGYTF. In DNA, the CDR3 is TGCGCCAGCAGCTCCGGTCATGGACAGGGCTATGGCTACACCTTC.

The CDR3 sequence: CASSFGQGGYGYTF. CDR3 DNA: TGTGCCAGCAGCTTCGGACAGGGTGGCTATGGCTACACCTTC. The chain recombines TRBV11-3 with TRBJ1-2; 8 nucleotides agree with TRBD1. This CDR3 has 14 amino acids. Germline V gives CDR1 SGHNT, CDR2 YENEEA. V was pared by 3 bases and J by 4 bases, with 4 bases of the junction left unmatched.

V is TRBV27 and J is TRBJ2-3; TRBD2 agrees at 10 bases. Germline V gene sequence: CDR1 MNHEY, CDR2 SMNVEV (reference sequence). The junction had 4 bases not matched to a gene; V was cut back by 7 bases and J by 3 bases. The CDR3 length is 14 residues. The DNA of the CDR3 is TGTGCCAGCATCCCAGCGGGGGGGACAGATACGCAGTATTTT. This codes for CASIPAGGTDTQYF.

This chain connects TRBV2 to TRBJ2-5; 8 bases agree with TRBD1. Germline CDR1 is SNHLY and CDR2 is FYNNEI. The CDR3 has 15 amino acids. With 7 bases clipped from V and 5 bases from J, the junction kept 12 bases outside the gene matches. CDR3 amino acids: CASKLATGVGETQYF. As DNA, the CDR3 is TGTGCCAGCAAGCTTGCGACAGGGGTCGGTGAGACCCAGTACTTC.

V is TRBV13 and J is TRBJ2-3; 9 bases map to TRBD2. Germline V gene data show CDR1 as PRHDT and CDR2 as FYEKMQ (reference sequence). The CDR3 runs 14 residues. The junction had 3 bases not matched to a gene; V was cut back by 4 bases and J by 4 bases. CDR3 region: CASSSRGGADTQYF. For the CDR3, the DNA is TGTGCCAGCAGCTCGCGGGGGGGCGCAGATACGCAGTATTTT.

This rearrangement joins TRBV18 to TRBJ2-7; D possibly uses TRBD1 or TRBD2 (6 bases each). Trimming left V 4 bases short and J 10 bases short, with 14 bases between. Germline CDR1 reads KGHSH; CDR2 reads LQKENI. The CDR3 runs to 12 residues. CDR3 region: CASSLTRDTQYF. In nucleotides, the CDR3 is TGTGCCAGCTCACTGACGCGGGACACCCAGTACTTC. Full variable domain (outside the CDR3, taken from reference TRBV18 and TRBJ2-7): NAGVMQNPRHLVRRRGQEARLRCSPMKGHSHVYWYRQLPEEGLKFMVYLQKENIIDESGMPKERFSAEFPKEGPSILRIQQVVRGDSAAYFCASSLTRDTQYFGPGTRLTVT.

V is TRBV11-2 and J is TRBJ1-3, with D possibly matching TRBD1 (6 bases). Germline V gives CDR1 SGHAT, CDR2 FQNNGV. This CDR3 is built from 13 residues. With 4 bases removed from V and 4 bases from J, the gap between germline ends came to 8 bases. The CDR3 coding sequence is TGTGCCAGCAGCTCGGACAGAGGAAACACCATATATTTT. The encoded protein is CASSSDRGNTIYF.

The chain recombines TRBV10-3 with TRBJ1-3, with D perhaps TRBD1 (5 bases). Per the germline V gene, CDR1 is ENHRY and CDR2 is SYGVKD. This CDR3 spans 15 amino acids. V was trimmed by 9 bases and J by 0 bases, leaving 15 bases between them. This CDR3 reads CAIKTDINSGNTIYF. CDR3 nucleotide sequence: TGTGCCATAAAGACAGATATTAACTCTGGAAACACCATATATTTT.

The CDR3 coding sequence is TGCGCCAGCAGCCAAGAGATTGGGAGCTCTGGGGCCAACGTCCTGACTTTC. Its translation is CASSQEIGSSGANVLTF. The genes are TRBV4-1 and TRBJ2-6; TRBD2 might be the D (5 bases). The CDR3 is made up of 17 amino acids. The V and J ends lost 0 bases and 0 bases respectively, with 9 bases between them. Germline V gene data show CDR1 as MGHRA and CDR2 as YSYEKL.

This sequence joins TRBV6-5 and TRBJ1-5; D ambiguous. Germline V gene lookup returns CDR1 MNHEY and CDR2 SVGAGI. The CDR3 runs to 13 residues. The V and J ends lost 6 bases and 0 bases respectively, with 6 bases between them. This CDR3 is CASSETSNQPQHF. CDR3 sequence (DNA): TGTGCCAGCAGCGAGACTAGCAATCAGCCCCAGCATTTT.

The CDR3 bases are TGTGCCAGCAGCCTGTCGCAGAACTACTCACCCCTCCACTTT. Its translation: CASSLSQNYSPLHF. This chain connects TRBV11-3 to TRBJ1-6, with no clear D. V gave up 5 bases and J gave up 10 bases, with 15 bases separating them. The CDR3 sequence is 14 residues long. Germline CDR1 reads SGHNT; CDR2 reads YENEEA.

J is TRBJ2-1 and V is TRBV7-6; TRBD1 aligns across 9 bases. After removal of 4 bases from V and 3 bases from J, the junction contained 4 bases not matched to a gene. The germline gives CDR1 SGHVS, CDR2 FNYEAQ. CDR3 length: 15 residues. The CDR3 protein is CASSSGTGFYNEQFF. CDR3 nucleotide sequence: TGTGCCAGCAGCTCCGGGACAGGGTTCTACAATGAGCAGTTCTTC.

This clone has only a few counts. This chain uses TRBV30 with TRBJ1-1; 7 bases align to TRBD1. CDR3 length: 15 residues. The trim removed 1 base at V and 7 bases at J, leaving 12 bases unmatched. The germline gives CDR1 GTSNPN, CDR2 SVGIG (reference sequence). In nucleotides, the CDR3 is TGTGCCTGGAGTGCCGACCGACAGGGAAGGGGTGAAGCTTTCTTT. Encoded protein: CAWSADRQGRGEAFF.

This chain connects TRBV5-1 to TRBJ2-7; TRBD2 is a possible D gene (5 bases). Germline assignment: CDR1 SGHRS and CDR2 YFSETQ. V lost 3 bases and J lost 3, with 10 bases in between. The CDR3 covers 13 residues. The CDR3 bases are TGCGCCAGCAGCTCGGGCGGGTTCTACGAGCAGTACTTC. Protein: CASSSGGFYEQYF.

This rearrangement joins TRBV20-1 to TRBJ1-2; D remains unclear. Trimming left V 4 bases short and J 8 bases short, with 5 bases between. The CDR3 spans 9 residues. Germline CDR1 DFQATT, CDR2 SNEGSKA (reference sequence). The CDR3 DNA follows: TGCAGTGCTATTCCGGGCTACACCTTC. This translates into CSAIPGYTF.

This clone was counted a single time. V usage is TRBV12-3 or TRBV12-4 and J usage is TRBJ2-2, with no clear D. The CDR3 has 12 residues. Trimming pared 7 bases from V and 7 bases from J, leaving 10 bases between. The CDR3 coding sequence is TGTGCCAGCACCCCCGTGGACGGGGAGCTGTTTTTT. It yields the protein CASTPVDGELFF.

The genes are TRBV12-3 or TRBV12-4 and TRBJ2-3; D gene ambiguous. This CDR3 has 12 residues. Deletions cut 6 bases from V and 5 bases from J, with 9 bases between. The CDR3 loop reads CASSRSEDTQYF. The DNA for the CDR3 is TGTGCCAGCAGCCGTAGTGAAGATACGCAGTATTTT.

The DNA of the CDR3 is TGTGCCAGCAGGGACAGGGGGCAGCCCCAGCATTTT. This sequence encodes CASRDRGQPQHF. This chain links TRBV21-1 with TRBJ1-5; the D call of TRBD1 is as the table states it, not checked on the DNA. TRBV21-1 is listed as a pseudogene. This CDR3 has 12 amino acids.